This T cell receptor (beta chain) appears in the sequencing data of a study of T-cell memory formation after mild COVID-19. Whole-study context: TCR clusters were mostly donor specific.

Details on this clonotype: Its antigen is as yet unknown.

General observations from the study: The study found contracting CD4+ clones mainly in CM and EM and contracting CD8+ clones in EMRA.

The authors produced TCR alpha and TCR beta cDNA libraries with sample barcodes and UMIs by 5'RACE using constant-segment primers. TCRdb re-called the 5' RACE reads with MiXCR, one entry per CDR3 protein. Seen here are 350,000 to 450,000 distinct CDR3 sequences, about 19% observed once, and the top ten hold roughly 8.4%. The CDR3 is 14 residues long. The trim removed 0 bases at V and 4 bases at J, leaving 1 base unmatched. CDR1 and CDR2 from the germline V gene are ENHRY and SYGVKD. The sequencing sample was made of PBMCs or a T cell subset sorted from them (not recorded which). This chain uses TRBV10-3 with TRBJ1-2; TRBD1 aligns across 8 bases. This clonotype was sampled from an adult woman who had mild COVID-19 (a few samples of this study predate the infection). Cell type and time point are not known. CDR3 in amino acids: CAISESTGAYGYTF. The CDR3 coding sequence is TGTGCCATCAGTGAGTCGACAGGGGCCTATGGCTACACCTTC.